This entry describes one TCR beta chain. No antigen is known for it. Base-call qualities are not available, and no considerably larger clone is one nucleotide away. Trimming leaves V shorter by 7 bases and J shorter by 6 bases, with the junction holding 20 bases beyond the gene matches. The germline V gene specifies SQVTM as CDR1 and ANQGSEA as CDR2. Taken from cysteine to phenylalanine, the CDR3 has 16 residues. Only CDR3 DNA remains: 48 bases, in frame from the first base. The cohort was made up of 650 to 700 healthy bone marrow donors. Cohort members were all nominally healthy when sampled, although unrecorded immune exposures were likely present. The donor was CMV seronegative and belonged to the group of 320 or so seronegative cohort members. Every donor gave a peripheral blood sample, and the peripheral blood mononuclear cells from that sample were used for TCR beta sequencing. The Qiagen DNeasy Blood Extraction Kit was used to extract genomic DNA from the blood cell samples.

The data derive from a study of cytomegalovirus exposure and HLA in healthy donors (dated by TCRdb to the late 2010s). Regarding the study in general: An earlier analysis of approximately 590 of the donors reported approximately 300 Gb of sequence data and some 120 million unique TCR beta sequences from about 180 million T cells. An early release that covered around 590 HLA-typed donors contained around 300 gigabases of sequencing data and 80 million or so unique TCR sequences. Of the 398 genotyped donors, over 80% were placed in the genetic ancestry cluster associated with self-reported Caucasian donors. The study aimed to test whether signatures of past pathogen exposure could be identified by cataloging public T cell receptors. The T cell repertoires of under 700 subjects were profiled by immunosequencing and related to cytomegalovirus serostatus. Besides the first cohort of 500 to 700 subjects, a separate validation cohort made up of 120 different subjects was used. The study combined high-throughput TCR immunosequencing, statistical association of individual TCRs with disease status, and machine learning to predict cytomegalovirus infection status. A later analysis re-analyzed previously published TCR beta repertoires from about 730 donors and added high-resolution HLA genotyping to study TCR occurrence patterns. The later analysis used no new phenotypic data to find candidate immune exposures, relying instead on TCR beta sequences and their occurrence across donors. An earlier analysis of more than 450 of the donors used high-throughput TCR beta sequencing to judge whether each TCR beta V gene segment behaved as functional or pseudogenic. Donor age, sex, ethnicity and CMV serostatus were compiled alongside the repertoire data. A later genetic analysis took genome-wide SNP genotypes for about 65% of the 666 donors and used that subset as a discovery cohort. All discovery cohort repertoires had been generated using a single sequencing platform. HLA typing included class I and class II loci at four-digit resolution. The number of donors typed differed by locus, with 629-630 for A, B, C, DRB1 and DQB1, around 520 for DQA1, approximately 570 for DPA1, and around 450 for DPB1. Roughly 5 DR-DQ haplotypes were handled as single units for association and clustering, since linkage in the cohort was strong. Among about 400 genotyped donors of the cohort, an average of around 250,000 unique TCR beta nucleotide sequences was sequenced per donor, of which approximately 18% were non-productive.

Libraries came from the immunoSEQ multiplex PCR assay. For the multiplex PCR, a mixture combining 60 forward primers for TCR Vbeta segments and 13 reverse primers for TCR Jbeta segments was used. A multiplex PCR assay on genomic DNA amplified the CDR3 region of rearranged TCR beta genes. Amplified TCR beta libraries were sequenced as 87-base-pair reads on the Illumina HiSeq System. The study's processing was this. A later analysis tallied 75 million to 95 million unique TCR beta chains across the 666 repertoires, and about 10 million of those chains were shared by two or more donors. Raw reads were error-corrected and collapsed into unique sequences by a nearest-neighbor algorithm in which closely related sequences were merged to remove PCR and sequencing errors. To assign V, D and J gene segments, CDR3 sequences were aligned to IMGT reference sequences. For a sequence to be retained, a match of at least six nucleotides was required to both a V gene segment and a J gene segment. Rearrangements were classified as productive when the CDR3 lacked stop codons and remained in frame with V and J, and all other rearrangements were classified as non-productive. CDR3 was defined by IMGT convention, running from the second conserved V-encoded cysteine to the conserved J-encoded phenylalanine. The earlier analysis of about 620 of the donors excluded sequences that lacked an unambiguous match to a single V gene segment. An earlier analysis of a few hundred of the donors called V segments functional above 56.7% productive rearrangements and segregating when the between-donor standard deviation exceeded 5%. A statistical classification framework was built for diagnosing cytomegalovirus status from the catalog of TCR beta chain sequences. In a later analysis, V and J genes were assigned by comparing TCR nucleotide sequences against IMGT/GENE-DB human TR gene sequences. In a later analysis, CDR3 sequences and most-parsimonious VDJ recombination scenarios were assigned using the TCRdist pipeline. In a later analysis, every TCR beta chain was defined by the combination of its CDR3 amino acid sequence and its V-gene family, and reads without a unique V-gene family were dropped. A later analysis removed several hundred highly shared, low-generation-probability nucleotide sequences to deal with suspected cross-contamination and a sequencing artifact. A later analysis calculated a clonal expansion index for each public chain from normalized within-repertoire ranks of inferred template counts. In a later analysis, generation probabilities were computed with a VDJ recombination model fitted to out-of-frame rearrangements, and the resulting probabilities were checked against IGoR. A later analysis scored TCR-TCR, TCR-HLA and TCR-CMV co-occurrence with hypergeometric tests, applying a repertoire-size bias correction to TCR pairs. A later analysis estimated false discovery rates by permuting HLA or CMV assignments 20 times. A later analysis grouped co-occurring TCRs with DBSCAN, adding TCRdist sequence similarity when clustering within HLA-allele-positive subsets. For co-occurrence clustering, repertoires with fewer than 30,000 or more than 120,000 public chains were excluded, along with roughly five repertoires with anomalous nucleotide sharing. In TCRdb, the immuneACCESS table is reduced to in-frame sequences with V and J assigned. These tables do not hold every clone; where another copy was compared, an unresolved V gene accounts for under half, and the others remain unexplained. The V and J calls and clone size come from that table; D and trimming were worked out from the DNA. The sample profile shows more than 90,000 clones; over 65% of them were found once. Clones ranked in the top ten supply roughly 0.82% of the sample.

Overall study outcomes, separate from this receptor: The presence/absence analyses assumed that sequencing depth was roughly uniform across donors, and that assumption may not be true. In the study, some 180 TCR beta chains were listed as associated with cytomegalovirus. In an earlier analysis of 587 of the donors, most TCR beta V segments were observed in productive rearrangements about 90% or about 30% of the time, broadly matching IMGT annotations. Compared with equally common non-associated chains, HLA-associated TCR beta chains in a later analysis were more clonally expanded and had lower generation probabilities. A further reported finding was that TCR beta sequences accurately predicted the HLA-A and HLA-B alleles for most subjects in the first cohort. In a later analysis, several top co-occurrence clusters were reported to appear linked to parvovirus B19, influenza, CMV and Epstein-Barr virus. Some IMGT-functional V segments, including TRBV6-2 and TRBV6-3, could not be told apart with the 87-base-pair reads, so those segments were excluded. A group of highly shared sequence variants was considered likely to be a technical artifact of the sequencing pipeline. According to a later analysis, most CMV-associated TCR beta chains appeared to be HLA-restricted, and the HLA associations seemed to be driven largely by CMV exposure. V-gene and J-gene trimming of TCR beta chains was associated with a missense DCLRE1C variant in a later genetic analysis, and the association was replicated in an independent cohort. Compared with the 666-donor mean, donors in an Asian-associated ancestry cluster had fewer N-insertions in productive TCRs, according to a later genetic analysis. Because HLA typing was unavailable for some donors at each locus, only the typed subset was used in association tests. In both the original and validation cohorts, the classifier was reported to diagnose cytomegalovirus status with high specificity and sensitivity. In this cohort, only TCR beta chains were sequenced, and detectable features were limited by the absence of alpha or paired-chain data. In a later analysis, some 17,000 TCR beta sequences were associated with specific HLA alleles at a false discovery rate of 0.05. Immune exposure information for the cohort was limited to CMV serostatus. Linkage disequilibrium might explain the correlated functional status among segregating V segments, but an unknown experimental factor could not be excluded. It was suggested by the authors that the approach could potentially be generalized to other disease states and immunological phenotypes. Across donors, most TCR sequences were observed very rarely, whereas some public TCRs were present in many individuals. Three of the identified cytomegalovirus-associated TCR beta chains were confirmed in vitro to be specific for cytomegalovirus antigens. Assigning TCR associations to individual alleles was difficult when HLA alleles, especially DR and DQ, strongly co-occurred. Over 15 rarely observed V segments, including chromosome 9 orphons, were excluded from the earlier analysis of almost 600 of the donors because counts were too low. In a later analysis, TCR association rates were found to vary across HLA loci, with the most associated TCRs seen for DRB1 alleles and the fewest for HLA-C alleles.

The TCR was taken from a woman in her thirties in good health and CMV-seronegative. This chain is built from TRBV29-1 and TRBJ1-2, with 7 junctional bases fitting TRBD1. Material for sequencing was PBMCs. This receptor carries the CDR3 CSALETGTARLHGYTF. The DNA sequence is as follows: TGCAGCGCCCTCGAGACAGGGACGGCGAGATTGCATGGCTACACCTTC.